This T cell receptor beta chain was identified during a study of spatial heterogeneity in lung cancer. Notes on the study in general: How many expanded intratumoral alpha and beta TCRs were present tracked the tumor mutation count, which was a count of nonsynonymous mutations.

From germline, CDR1 is LNHNV and CDR2 YYDKDF (reference sequence). V dropped 5 bases and J dropped 1 base, with 11 bases sitting between them. This CDR3 has 15 residues. The study tagged each TCR cDNA molecule with a unique molecular identifier. In TCRdb, the 5' RACE reads were re-called with MiXCR into one record per CDR3 protein. This sample has about 5,100 distinct CDR3 sequences, with about 7.1% found just once. This clonotype was seen ten or more times. The antigen is undetermined. Time point specified: sample taken at primary tumor resection. The receptor comes from a male donor with early-stage non-small cell lung cancer. Sequencing used lung tumor tissue, obtained at surgery. The chain is built from TRBV15 and TRBJ2-2; D is perhaps TRBD2 (5 bases). CDR3 sequence: CATSGRTLNTGELFF. The CDR3 nucleotides are TGTGCCACCAGCGGACGGACTTTGAACACCGGGGAGCTGTTTTTT.